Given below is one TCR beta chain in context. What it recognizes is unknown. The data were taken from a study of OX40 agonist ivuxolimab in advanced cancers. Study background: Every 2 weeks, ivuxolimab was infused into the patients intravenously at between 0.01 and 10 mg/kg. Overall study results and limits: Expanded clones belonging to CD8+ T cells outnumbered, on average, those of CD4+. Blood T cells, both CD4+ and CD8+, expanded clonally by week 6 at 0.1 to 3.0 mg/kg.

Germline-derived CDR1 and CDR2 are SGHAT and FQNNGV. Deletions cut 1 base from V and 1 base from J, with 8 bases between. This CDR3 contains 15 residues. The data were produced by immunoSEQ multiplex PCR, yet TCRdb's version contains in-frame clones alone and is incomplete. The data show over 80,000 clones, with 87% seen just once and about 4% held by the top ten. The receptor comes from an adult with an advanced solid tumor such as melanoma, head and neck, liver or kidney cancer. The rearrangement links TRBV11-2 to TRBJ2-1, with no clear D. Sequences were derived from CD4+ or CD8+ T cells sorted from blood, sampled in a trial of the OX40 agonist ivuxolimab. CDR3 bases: TGTGCCAGCAGCTTAGTTGCGGATTCCTACAATGAGCAGTTCTTC. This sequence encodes CASSLVADSYNEQFF.